Shown below are 10 T cell receptor beta chains from a single sample sequenced in a study of blood T cells in healthy people across ages. A second PCR, run for roughly 7 to 11 cycles, used a sample-barcoded 5' primer plus a J-beta primer mix. TCRdb used MiXCR to reprocess the 5' RACE reads, holding one entry per CDR3 protein. The table includes over 1,300,000 distinct CDR3 sequences, approximately 60% detected once. Source material: blood. These receptors were taken from a man younger than 35 in good health.

This clonotype occurred a few times. This sequence joins TRBV5-1 and TRBJ1-2; the match to TRBD1 covers 7 bases. V lost 4 bases, J lost 8 bases, and 8 bases stayed unmatched. Germline V gene sequence: CDR1 SGHRS, CDR2 YFSETQ. There are 13 residues in the CDR3. CDR3 sequence reads: CASSRGQEGGYTF. The DNA for the CDR3 is TGCGCCAGCAGCCGAGGACAGGAAGGCGGCTACACCTTC. Full variable domain (rest looked up from reference TRBV5-1 and TRBJ1-2): KAGVTQTPRYLIKTRGQQVTLSCSPISGHRSVSWYQQTPGQGLQFLFEYFSETQRNKGNFPGRFSGRQFSNSRSEMNVSTLELGDSALYLCASSRGQEGGYTFGSGTRLTVV.

This chain joins TRBV3-1 and TRBJ2-3, with D maybe TRBD1 (6 bases). CDR3 length equals 18 residues. The V and J ends lost 0 bases and 2 bases respectively, with 18 bases between them. Germline-derived CDR1 and CDR2 are LGHDT and YNNKEL (reference sequence). The CDR3 DNA is TGTGCCAGCAGCCAAGATCTCTGGCGACAGGCGGACACAGATACGCAGTATTTT. This codes for CASSQDLWRQADTDTQYF.

A few counts support this clonotype. The rearrangement links TRBV12-3 or TRBV12-4 to TRBJ1-1, with TRBD1 matching over 7 bases. CDR3 length: 14 residues. Germline trimming cut 6 bases from V and 2 bases from J; bases unmatched to any gene: 6. The CDR3 spells CASRETGTNTEAFF. The CDR3 nucleotides read TGTGCCAGCAGGGAGACAGGGACTAACACTGAAGCTTTCTTT.

This clonotype showed up just once. CDR3 coding DNA: TGCGCCAGCAGCTGGGCGGAGACAGGGTCGGATACGCAGTATTTT. It yields the protein CASSWAETGSDTQYF. The J gene is TRBJ2-3, the V gene TRBV5-1, with TRBD1 identical over 7 bases. The J segment lost 6 bases and the V segment lost 3 bases, leaving 10 bases of the junction unmatched. The V gene's germline CDR1 is SGHRS and CDR2 YFSETQ. The CDR3 covers 15 residues. Full variable domain (missing parts from reference TRBV5-1 and TRBJ2-3): KAGVTQTPRYLIKTRGQQVTLSCSPISGHRSVSWYQQTPGQGLQFLFEYFSETQRNKGNFPGRFSGRQFSNSRSEMNVSTLELGDSALYLCASSWAETGSDTQYFGPGTRLTVL.

This clonotype was picked up one time. The chain carries TRBV9 and TRBJ2-1; 7 bases line up with TRBD2. CDR3 length: 14 residues. Germline V lookup: CDR1 SGDLS, CDR2 YYNGEE. Trimming removed 4 bases from V and 10 bases from J; junction bases left unmatched: 11. CDR3 in DNA: TGTGCCAGCAGCCCCAGGTTTGGGAGGGTAGAGCAGTTCTTC. Its protein is CASSPRFGRVEQFF. Supplemented by reference TRBV9 and TRBJ2-1, the full variable domain reads DSGVTQTPKHLITATGQRVTLRCSPRSGDLSVYWYQQSLDQGLQFLIQYYNGEERAKGNILERFSAQQFPDLHSELNLSSLELGDSALYFCASSPRFGRVEQFFGPGTRLTVL.

The chain couples TRBV2 to TRBJ1-4, with 7 bases fitting TRBD1. In germline, CDR1 is SNHLY, CDR2 FYNNEI. CDR3 length: 16 residues. V was pared by 2 bases and J by 4 bases, with 7 bases of the junction left unmatched. DNA of the CDR3: TGTGCCAGCAGTGAACCAAGGGACAGATTTAATGAAAAACTGTTTTTT. Translation: CASSEPRDRFNEKLFF.

This clonotype was observed a single time. This chain uses TRBV28 with TRBJ1-2; no clear D. Germline CDR1 and CDR2: MDHEN and SYDVKM. Trimming shortened V by 6 bases and J by 0 bases, and 14 bases separated the two germline ends. The CDR3 consists of 15 residues. As DNA, the CDR3 is TGTGCCAGCAGCATCCCTGACGGAGCTAACTATGGCTACACCTTC. Encoded protein: CASSIPDGANYGYTF.

This sequence joins TRBV5-1 and TRBJ1-1; 7 bases fit TRBD1. V was clipped by 4 bases and J by 7 bases; unmatched bases: 4. The length of the CDR3 is 12 residues. Germline CDR1 reads SGHRS; CDR2 reads YFSETQ. The CDR3 spells CASSVDRVEAFF. DNA for the CDR3: TGCGCCAGCAGCGTAGACAGGGTTGAAGCTTTCTTT.

This clonotype was counted at least ten times. A read error may explain this, as a much larger clone is one base away. V usage is TRBV2 and J usage is TRBJ2-1; D may be TRBD2 (6 bases). The better agreement between TRBJ2-7 and the DNA end casts doubt on the J call. This CDR3 contains 15 residues. Per germline, CDR1 SNHLY and CDR2 FYNNEI. CDR3 DNA: TGTGCCAGCAGTTTAGCGGTAAGCTCCTACAATGAGCAGTACTTC. Protein: CASSLAVSSYNEQYF.

This chain uses TRBV5-1 with TRBJ2-1; either TRBD1 or TRBD2 may supply D (6 bases each). Trimming left V 4 bases short and J 6 bases short, with 17 bases between. The CDR3 is 15 amino acids. Germline values: CDR1 SGHRS, CDR2 YFSETQ. The CDR3 DNA sequence: TGCGCCAGCAGCCCCGGTAGGGGGACTTCCAATGAGCAGTTCTTC. Residues: CASSPGRGTSNEQFF.